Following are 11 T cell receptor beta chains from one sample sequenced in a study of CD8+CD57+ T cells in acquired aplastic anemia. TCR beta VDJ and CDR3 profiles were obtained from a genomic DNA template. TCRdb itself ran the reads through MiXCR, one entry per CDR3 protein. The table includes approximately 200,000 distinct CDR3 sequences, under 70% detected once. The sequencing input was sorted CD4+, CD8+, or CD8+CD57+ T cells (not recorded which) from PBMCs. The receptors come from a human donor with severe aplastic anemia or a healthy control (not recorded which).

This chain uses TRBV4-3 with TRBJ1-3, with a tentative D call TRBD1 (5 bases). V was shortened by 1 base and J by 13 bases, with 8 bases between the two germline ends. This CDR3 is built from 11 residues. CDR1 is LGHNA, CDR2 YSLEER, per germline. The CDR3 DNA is TGCGCCAGCAGCCAAGGGCGGGGGATATATTTT. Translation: CASSQGRGIYF.

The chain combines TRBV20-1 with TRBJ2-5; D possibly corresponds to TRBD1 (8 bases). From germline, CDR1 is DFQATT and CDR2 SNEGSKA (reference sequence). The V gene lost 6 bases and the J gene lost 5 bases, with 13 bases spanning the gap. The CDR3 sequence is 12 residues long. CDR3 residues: CSATGGAETQYF. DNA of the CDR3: TGCAGTGCCACAGGGGGGGCGGAGACCCAGTACTTC.

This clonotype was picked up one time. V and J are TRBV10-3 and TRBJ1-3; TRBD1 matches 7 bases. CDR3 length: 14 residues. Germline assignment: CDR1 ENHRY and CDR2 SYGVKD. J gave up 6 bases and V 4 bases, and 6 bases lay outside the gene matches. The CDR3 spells CAISGHTGANTIYF. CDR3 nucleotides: TGTGCCATCAGTGGGCATACAGGGGCAAACACCATATATTTT.

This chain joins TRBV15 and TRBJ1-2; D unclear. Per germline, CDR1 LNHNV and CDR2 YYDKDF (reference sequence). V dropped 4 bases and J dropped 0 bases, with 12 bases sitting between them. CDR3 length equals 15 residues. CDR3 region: CATSTRGAPNYGYTF. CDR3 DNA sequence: TGTGCCACCAGCACCCGGGGAGCACCTAACTATGGCTACACCTTC.

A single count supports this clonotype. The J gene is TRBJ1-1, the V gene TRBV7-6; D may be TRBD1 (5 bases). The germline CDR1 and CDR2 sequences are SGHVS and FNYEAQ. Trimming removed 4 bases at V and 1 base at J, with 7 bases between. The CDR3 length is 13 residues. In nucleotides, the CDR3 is TGTGCCAGCAGCTACCAGGGGAACACTGAAGCTTTCTTT. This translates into CASSYQGNTEAFF.

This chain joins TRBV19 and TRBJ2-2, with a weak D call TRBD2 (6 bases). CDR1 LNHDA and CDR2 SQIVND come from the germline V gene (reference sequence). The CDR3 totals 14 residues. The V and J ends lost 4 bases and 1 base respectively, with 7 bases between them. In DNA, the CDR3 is TGTGCCAGTAGTAAGGAGGGGAACACCGGGGAGCTGTTTTTT. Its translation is CASSKEGNTGELFF.

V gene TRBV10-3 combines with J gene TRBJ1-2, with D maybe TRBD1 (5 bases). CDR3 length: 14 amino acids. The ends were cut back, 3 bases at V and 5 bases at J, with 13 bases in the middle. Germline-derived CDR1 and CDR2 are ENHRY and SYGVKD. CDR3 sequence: CAISEGRGEYGYTF. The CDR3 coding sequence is TGTGCCATCAGTGAAGGGCGGGGCGAGTATGGCTACACCTTC.

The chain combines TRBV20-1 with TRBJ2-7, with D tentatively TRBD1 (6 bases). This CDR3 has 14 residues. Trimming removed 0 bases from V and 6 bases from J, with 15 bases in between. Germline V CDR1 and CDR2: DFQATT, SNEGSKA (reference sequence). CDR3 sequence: CSARDGLGGVEQYF. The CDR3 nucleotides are TGCAGTGCTAGAGATGGGCTAGGGGGAGTCGAGCAGTACTTC.

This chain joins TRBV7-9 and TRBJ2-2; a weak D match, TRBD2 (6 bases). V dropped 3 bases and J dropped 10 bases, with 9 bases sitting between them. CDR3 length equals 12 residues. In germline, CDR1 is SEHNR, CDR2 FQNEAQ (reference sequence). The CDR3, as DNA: TGTGCCAGCAGCTTGGAACTAGCGGAGCTGTTTTTT. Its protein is CASSLELAELFF.

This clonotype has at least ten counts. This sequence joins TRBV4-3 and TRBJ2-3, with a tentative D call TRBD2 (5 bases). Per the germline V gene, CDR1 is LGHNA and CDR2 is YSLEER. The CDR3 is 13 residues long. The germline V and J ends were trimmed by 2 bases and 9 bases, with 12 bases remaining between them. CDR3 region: CASSQPGLPTQYF. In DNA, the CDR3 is TGCGCCAGCAGCCAACCCGGACTTCCCACGCAGTATTTT.

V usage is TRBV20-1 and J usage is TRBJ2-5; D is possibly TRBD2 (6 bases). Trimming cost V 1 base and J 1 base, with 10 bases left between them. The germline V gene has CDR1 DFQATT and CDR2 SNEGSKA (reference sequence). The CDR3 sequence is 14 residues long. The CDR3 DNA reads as TGCAGTGCTAGAGGGGGGGAAATCCAAGAGACCCAGTACTTC. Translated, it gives CSARGGEIQETQYF.